The present T cell receptor beta chain was sequenced within a study of T cells after yellow fever vaccination. Whole-study context: Low-cell-number fractions underwent preparation using SMART-Seq v4 Ultra Low Input. Study results and limitations: In post-booster samples, most primary-vaccination clones reappeared (96% CD4, about 90% CD8). The secondary T-cell response peaked on day 5, not day 15, but was weaker.

TCRdb recomputed calls from the 5' RACE reads with MiXCR, one row per CDR3 protein. The data show about 220,000 distinct CDR3 sequences, with approximately 3% seen just once and 3.2% held by the top ten. This clonotype was counted a few times. As yet, its antigen is unknown. The CDR3 length is 13 residues. V gave up 4 bases and J gave up 5 bases, with 12 bases separating them. The V gene's germline CDR1 is SGHRS and CDR2 YFSETQ. V gene TRBV5-1 combines with J gene TRBJ1-2, with TRBD1 as a possible D gene (6 bases). Specimen: CD4+ T cells sorted from PBMCs, collected 10 days after the yellow fever booster vaccination. This TCR was sampled from a man aged 18 to 30 who received the YFV17D yellow fever vaccine. The CDR3 DNA is TGCGCCAGCAGCATTGGACAGAAGTATGGCTACACCTTC. Translated, it gives CASSIGQKYGYTF.